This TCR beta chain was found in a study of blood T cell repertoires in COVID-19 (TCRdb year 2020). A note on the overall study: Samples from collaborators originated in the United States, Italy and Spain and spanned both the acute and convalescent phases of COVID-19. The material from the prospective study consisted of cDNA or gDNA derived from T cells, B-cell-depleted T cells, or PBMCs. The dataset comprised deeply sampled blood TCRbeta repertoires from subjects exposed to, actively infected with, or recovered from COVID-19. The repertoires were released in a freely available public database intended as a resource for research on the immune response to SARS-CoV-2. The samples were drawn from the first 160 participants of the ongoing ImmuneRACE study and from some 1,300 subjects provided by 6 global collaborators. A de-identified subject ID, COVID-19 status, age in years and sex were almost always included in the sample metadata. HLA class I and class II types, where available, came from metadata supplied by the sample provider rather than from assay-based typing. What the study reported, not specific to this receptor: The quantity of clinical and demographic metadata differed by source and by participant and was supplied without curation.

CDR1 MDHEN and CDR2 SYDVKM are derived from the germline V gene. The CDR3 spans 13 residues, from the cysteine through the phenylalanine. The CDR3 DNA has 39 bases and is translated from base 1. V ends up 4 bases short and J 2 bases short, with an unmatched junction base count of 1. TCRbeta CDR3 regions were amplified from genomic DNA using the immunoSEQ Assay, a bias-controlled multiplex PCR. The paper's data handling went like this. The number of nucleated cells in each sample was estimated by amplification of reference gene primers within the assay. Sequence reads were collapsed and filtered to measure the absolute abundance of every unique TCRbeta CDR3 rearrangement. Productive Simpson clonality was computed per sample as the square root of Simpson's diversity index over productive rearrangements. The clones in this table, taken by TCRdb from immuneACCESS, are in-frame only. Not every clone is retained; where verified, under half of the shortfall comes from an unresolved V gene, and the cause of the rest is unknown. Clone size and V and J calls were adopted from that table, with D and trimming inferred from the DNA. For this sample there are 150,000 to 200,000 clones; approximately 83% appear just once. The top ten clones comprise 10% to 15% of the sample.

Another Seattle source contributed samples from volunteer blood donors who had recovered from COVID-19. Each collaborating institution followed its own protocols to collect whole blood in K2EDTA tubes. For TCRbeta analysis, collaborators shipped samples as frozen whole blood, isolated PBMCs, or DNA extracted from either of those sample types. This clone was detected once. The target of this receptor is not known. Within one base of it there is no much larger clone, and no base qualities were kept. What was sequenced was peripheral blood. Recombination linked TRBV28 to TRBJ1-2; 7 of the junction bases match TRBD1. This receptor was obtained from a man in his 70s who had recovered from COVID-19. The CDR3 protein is CASSWTGNYGYTF. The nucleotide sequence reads TGTGCCAGCAGTTGGACAGGCAACTATGGCTACACCTTC.